The next 11 T cell receptor beta chains were all read from a single sample in a study of T cell changes during pregnancy in multiple sclerosis. Sequencing used immunoSEQ multiplex PCR; TCRdb keeps in-frame clones, though not all of them. Counted here are tens of thousands of clones, about nine tenths occurring once; the ten biggest clones make up approximately 2%. Sequencing used CD4+ T cells from peripheral blood mononuclear cells, obtained after pregnancy. All receptors come from a female donor in good health, enrolled as a control in a pregnancy study.

The gene calls are TRBV5-1 and TRBJ2-1; 7 bases line up with TRBD2. Germline V gene lookup returns CDR1 SGHRS and CDR2 YFSETQ. Trimming took 4 bases from V and 0 from J; bases not matched to a gene: 7. This CDR3 is built from 16 residues. The CDR3, as DNA: TGCGCCAGCAGCCCAGTAGCGGGTCCCTCCTACAATGAGCAGTTCTTC. It translates to CASSPVAGPSYNEQFF.

V and J are TRBV19 and TRBJ1-4; the D is unclear. Germline-derived CDR1 and CDR2 are LNHDA and SQIVND (reference sequence). The CDR3 length is 15 residues. The V end lost 0 bases, the J end lost 8 bases, and 13 bases lay between the germline ends. This CDR3 reads CASSIDPQSIEKLFF. The CDR3 region has the DNA TGTGCCAGTAGTATAGATCCACAGAGTATCGAAAAACTGTTTTTT.

The genes are TRBV20-1 and TRBJ2-7, with TRBD2 as a possible D gene (6 bases). The germline CDR1 and CDR2 sequences are DFQATT and SNEGSKA (reference sequence). The CDR3 length is 11 residues. V lost 6 bases, J lost 7 bases, and 13 bases lay in between. This CDR3 reads CSAWPGGEQYF. The CDR3, as DNA: TGCAGTGCATGGCCCGGGGGAGAGCAGTACTTC.

CDR3 loop: CATGTSGGGADTQYF. DNA of the CDR3: TGTGCCACCGGGACTAGCGGGGGGGGTGCAGATACGCAGTATTTT. The gene calls are TRBV2 and TRBJ2-3; 16 nucleotides agree with TRBD2. This CDR3 is 15 amino acids long. CDR1 SNHLY and CDR2 FYNNEI come from the germline V gene. Losses at the gene ends were 10 bases for V and 4 bases for J; bases not matched to a gene: 5.

The V call is TRBV7-9, the J call TRBJ1-4; 10 nucleotides match TRBD1. The CDR3 has 17 residues. The V gene end was trimmed by 2 bases and the J gene end by 5 bases; junction bases not matched to a gene: 8. Germline-derived CDR1 and CDR2 are SEHNR and FQNEAQ (reference sequence). The CDR3 protein is CASSLFGTGVLNEKLFF. DNA for the CDR3: TGTGCCAGCAGCTTATTCGGGACAGGGGTACTGAATGAAAAACTGTTTTTT. Based on the CDR3 plus reference TRBV7-9 and TRBJ1-4, the full variable domain is DTGVSQNPRHKITKRGQNVTFRCDPISEHNRLYWYRQTLGQGPEFLTYFQNEAQLEKSRLLSDRFSAERPKGSFSTLEIQRTEQGDSAMYLCASSLFGTGVLNEKLFFGSGTQLSVL.

The gene calls are TRBV5-5 and TRBJ1-4; D call uncertain. Germline values: CDR1 SGHKS, CDR2 YYEKEE (reference sequence). V lost 2 bases and J lost 7, with 12 bases in between. The CDR3 totals 14 residues. CDR3 region: CASSLRVEGEKLFF. The CDR3 nucleotides read TGTGCCAGCAGCTTAAGGGTGGAGGGTGAAAAACTGTTTTTT.

The chain links TRBV2 to TRBJ2-1; weak D call: TRBD2 (6 bases). Germline V lookup: CDR1 SNHLY, CDR2 FYNNEI. The CDR3 loop spans 13 amino acids. Trimming left V 7 bases short and J 7 bases short, with 14 bases between. The CDR3 DNA reads TGTGCCAGCATGAGGGACTCCCAAAATGAGCAGTTCTTC. Translation gives CASMRDSQNEQFF. Full variable domain (outside the CDR3, taken from reference TRBV2 and TRBJ2-1): EPEVTQTPSHQVTQMGQEVILRCVPISNHLYFYWYRQILGQKVEFLVSFYNNEISEKSEIFDDQFSVERPDGSNFTLKIRSTKLEDSAMYFCASMRDSQNEQFFGPGTRLTVL.

This rearrangement joins TRBV6-1 to TRBJ2-7, with 7 bases identical to TRBD1. The CDR3 consists of 14 residues. The trim removed 0 bases at V and 4 bases at J, leaving 3 bases unmatched. Germline lookup yields CDR1 MNHNS and CDR2 SASEGT. The CDR3 reads CASSEAGGGYEQYF. The CDR3 DNA reads as TGTGCCAGCAGTGAAGCAGGGGGCGGATACGAGCAGTACTTC.

J is TRBJ1-1 and V is TRBV5-1; D might be TRBD1 (6 bases). Germline CDR1 and CDR2: SGHRS and YFSETQ. The length of the CDR3 is 14 residues. The V end was cut by 6 bases, the J end by 2 bases, with 14 bases between. The CDR3 spells CASTPGGANTEAFF. Written as DNA, the CDR3 is TGCGCCAGCACCCCCGGGGGGGCAAACACTGAAGCTTTCTTT.

The genes are TRBV19 and TRBJ2-1, with 11 positions matching TRBD2. The CDR3 has 15 residues. Per the germline V gene, CDR1 is LNHDA and CDR2 is SQIVND (reference sequence). V lost 3 bases and J lost 6; bases outside the gene matches: 4. The CDR3 DNA follows: TGTGCCAGTAGTATCCCGGGACTAGCGGTCAATGAGCAGTTCTTC. Translation gives CASSIPGLAVNEQFF.

The rearrangement joins TRBV28 to TRBJ1-1, with D possibly TRBD1 on 6 matching bases. This CDR3 has 14 amino acids. Trimming left V 6 bases short and J 3 bases short, with 14 bases between. Germline V gives CDR1 MDHEN, CDR2 SYDVKM. The CDR3: CASRVQQGHTEAFF. CDR3 coding DNA: TGTGCCAGCAGGGTACAACAGGGTCACACTGAAGCTTTCTTT.